This T cell receptor beta chain was profiled in a study of blood T cell repertoires in COVID-19. Study-wide background: Samples representing acute and convalescent COVID-19 were sourced from the United States, Italy and Spain.

In this sample, this clone turned up a few times. Germline CDR1 MRHNA, CDR2 SNTAGT. With V trimmed by 0 bases and J by 7 bases, 5 bases remained unmatched. The CDR3 has 16 residues. This table comes from immunoSEQ multiplex PCR, and its TCRdb copy is limited to in-frame clones, with some not included. The sample gives about 68,000 clones, approximately 89% of which show up once; 2.3% is in the top ten. This TCR was recovered from a human donor in a cohort sampled during active COVID-19. The chain employs TRBV6-4 and TRBJ2-2, with TRBD1 matching 10 bases. The sample comprised peripheral blood. The CDR3 region is CASSDSGQGVVGELFF. In DNA form, the CDR3 reads TGTGCCAGCAGTGACTCTGGACAGGGGGTCGTCGGGGAGCTGTTTTTT.